This T cell receptor (beta chain) was obtained from a study of blood T cell repertoires in COVID-19 (dated by TCRdb to about 2020). Background for the entire study: The collaborator samples originated in the United States, Italy and Spain and spanned the acute and convalescent phases of COVID-19. The repertoires were made available in a free public database intended to serve as a resource for research on the immune response to SARS-CoV-2. The dataset comprised deeply sampled blood TCRbeta repertoires from subjects exposed to, actively infected with, or recovered from COVID-19. The sample metadata nearly always contained a de-identified subject ID, COVID-19 status, age in years and sex. HLA class I and class II types, where available, came from metadata supplied by the sample provider rather than from assay-based typing. The material from the prospective study consisted of cDNA or gDNA derived from T cells, B-cell-depleted T cells, or PBMCs. The samples were drawn from two sources: the first 160 participants of the ongoing ImmuneRACE study, and over 950 subjects contributed by 6 global collaborators. Here is what the overall study found, with its caveats: How much clinical and demographic metadata was included differed by source and by participant, and the metadata was provided uncurated.

Trimming costs V 0 bases and J 3 bases, and their ends lie 5 bases apart. The CDR3 numbers 13 residues from cysteine through phenylalanine. The DNA shown is the 39-base CDR3, in frame from base 1. CDR1 is given as SGHAT and CDR2 as FQNNGV, both from the germline V gene. TCRbeta CDR3 regions were amplified from genomic DNA by means of the immunoSEQ Assay, a bias-controlled multiplex PCR. Concerning the study's data processing: The number of nucleated cells in each sample was estimated by amplification of reference gene primers within the assay. To quantify the absolute abundance of each unique TCRbeta CDR3 rearrangement, sequence reads were collapsed and filtered. Productive Simpson clonality was computed per sample as the square root of Simpson's diversity index over productive rearrangements. Sourced from immuneACCESS, this table was stored by TCRdb with only in-frame sequences that have V and J called. A share of the clones is absent; for the studies checked, an unresolved V gene accounts for under half, and the remainder has no known explanation. V, J and clone size were drawn from that table, and D and trimming were deduced from the DNA. Recorded for this sample are over 150,000 clones; about 88% of them occurred a single time. More than 5.5% of the sample comes from the top ten.

In the prospective study, participants were roughly 18 to 95 years old, resided in fewer than 25 geographic areas of the United States, and were enrolled through a virtual design. In the prospective study, participants were assigned to cohorts based on the clinical history participants reported in a screening survey and a study questionnaire. ImmuneRACE Cohort 3 recovered participants were defined by two consecutive negative NP/OP PCR tests, healthcare professional clearance, or symptom resolution. In the prospective study, mobile phlebotomists collected whole blood, serum and a nasopharyngeal or oropharyngeal swab from each participant. Prospective study participants could optionally give additional blood draws and questionnaires over a 2-month period. Blood samples from the prospective study were shipped frozen or at room temperature prior to DNA extraction. On this clone: Its specific antigen is unknown. It has no much larger one-base neighbor in the sample; base qualities were not kept.

The clonotype was recovered from a man aged 50 or older who had recovered from COVID-19. The specimen sequenced was PBMCs or T cells enriched from blood (not recorded which). The V and J segments used are TRBV11-2 and TRBJ1-1; too little of a D gene remains to name it. The CDR3 here reads CASSLDLYTEAFF. The nucleotide sequence reads TGTGCCAGCAGCTTAGACCTCTACACTGAAGCTTTCTTT.